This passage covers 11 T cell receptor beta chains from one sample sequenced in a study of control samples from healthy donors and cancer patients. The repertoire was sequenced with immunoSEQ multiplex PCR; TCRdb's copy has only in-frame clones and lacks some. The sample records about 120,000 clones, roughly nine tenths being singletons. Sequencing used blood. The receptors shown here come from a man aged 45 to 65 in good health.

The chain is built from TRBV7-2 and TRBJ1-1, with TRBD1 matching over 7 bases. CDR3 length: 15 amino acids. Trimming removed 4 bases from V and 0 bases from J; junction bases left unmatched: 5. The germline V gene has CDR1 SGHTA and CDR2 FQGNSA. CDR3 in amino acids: CASSSNRGVNTEAFF. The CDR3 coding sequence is TGTGCCAGCAGCTCTAACAGGGGTGTGAACACTGAAGCTTTCTTT.

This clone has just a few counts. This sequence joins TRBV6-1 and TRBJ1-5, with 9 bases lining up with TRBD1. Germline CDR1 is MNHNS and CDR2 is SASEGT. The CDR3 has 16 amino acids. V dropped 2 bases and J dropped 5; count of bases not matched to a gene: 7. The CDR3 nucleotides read TGTGCCAGCAGTGAATTAGGGACAGGGTGGGATCAGCCCCAGCATTTT. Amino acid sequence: CASSELGTGWDQPQHF.

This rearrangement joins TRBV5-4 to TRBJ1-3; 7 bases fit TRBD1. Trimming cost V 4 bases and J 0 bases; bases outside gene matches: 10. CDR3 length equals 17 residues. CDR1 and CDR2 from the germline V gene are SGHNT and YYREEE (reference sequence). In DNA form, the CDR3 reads TGTGCCAGCAGCAAAACCGACAGGGCCAACTCTGGAAACACCATATATTTT. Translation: CASSKTDRANSGNTIYF.

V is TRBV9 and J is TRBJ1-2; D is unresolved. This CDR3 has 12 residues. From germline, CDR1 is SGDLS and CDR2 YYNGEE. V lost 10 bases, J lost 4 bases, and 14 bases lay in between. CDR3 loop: CASNLVSYGYTF. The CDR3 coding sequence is TGTGCCTCGAATTTAGTTAGCTATGGCTACACCTTC.

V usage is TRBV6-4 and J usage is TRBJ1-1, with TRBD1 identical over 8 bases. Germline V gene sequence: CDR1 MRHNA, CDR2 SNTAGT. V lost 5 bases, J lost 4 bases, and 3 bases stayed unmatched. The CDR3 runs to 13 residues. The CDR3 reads CASSIDRGTEAFF. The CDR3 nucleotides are TGTGCCAGCAGTATAGACAGGGGCACTGAAGCTTTCTTT.

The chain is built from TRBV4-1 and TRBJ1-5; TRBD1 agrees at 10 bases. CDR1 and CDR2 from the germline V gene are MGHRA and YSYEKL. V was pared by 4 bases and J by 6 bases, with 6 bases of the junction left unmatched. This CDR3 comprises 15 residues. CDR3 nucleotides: TGCGCCAGCAGCCTCGGGACAGGGGAGGGTCAGCCCCAGCATTTT. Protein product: CASSLGTGEGQPQHF.

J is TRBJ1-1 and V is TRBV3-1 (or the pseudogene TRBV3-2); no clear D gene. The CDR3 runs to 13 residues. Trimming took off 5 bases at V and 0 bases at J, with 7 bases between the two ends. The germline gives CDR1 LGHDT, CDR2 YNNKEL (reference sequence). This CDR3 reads CASSVRMNTEAFF. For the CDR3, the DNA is TGTGCCAGCAGCGTCCGAATGAACACTGAAGCTTTCTTT.

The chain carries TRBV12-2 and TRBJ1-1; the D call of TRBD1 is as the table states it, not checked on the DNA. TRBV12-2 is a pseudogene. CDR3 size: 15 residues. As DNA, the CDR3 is TGTGCAAGTCGCTTACTCGCCAGGGTAAAGACTGAAGCTTTCTTT. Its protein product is CASRLLARVKTEAFF.

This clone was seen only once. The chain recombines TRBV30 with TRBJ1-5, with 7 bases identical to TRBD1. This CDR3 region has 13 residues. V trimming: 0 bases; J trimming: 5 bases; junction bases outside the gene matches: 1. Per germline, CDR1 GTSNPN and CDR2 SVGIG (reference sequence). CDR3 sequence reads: CAWSVGTDQPQHF. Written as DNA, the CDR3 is TGTGCCTGGAGTGTCGGGACAGATCAGCCCCAGCATTTT.

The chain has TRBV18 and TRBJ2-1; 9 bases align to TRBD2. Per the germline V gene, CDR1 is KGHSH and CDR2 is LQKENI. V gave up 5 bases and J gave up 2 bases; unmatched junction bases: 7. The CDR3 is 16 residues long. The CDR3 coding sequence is TGTGCCAGCTCAGAACTAGCGGGCCCCACCTACAATGAGCAGTTCTTC. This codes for CASSELAGPTYNEQFF.

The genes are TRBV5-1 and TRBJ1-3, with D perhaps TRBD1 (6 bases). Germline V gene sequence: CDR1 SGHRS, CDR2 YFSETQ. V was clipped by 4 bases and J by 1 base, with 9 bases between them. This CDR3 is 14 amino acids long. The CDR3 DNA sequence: TGCGCCAGCAGCCCACAGGGATCTGGAAACACCATATATTTT. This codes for CASSPQGSGNTIYF.